Following are 14 T cell receptor beta chains from one sample sequenced in a study of PD-1 blockade in mismatch repair-deficient tumors. The repertoire was sequenced with immunoSEQ multiplex PCR; TCRdb's copy has only in-frame clones and lacks some. The repertoire holds about 34,000 clones, with approximately 80% as singletons. The starting material was PBMCs, obtained 6 to 7 weeks after starting pembrolizumab. These receptors came from an adult with mismatch repair-deficient cancer.

This clone was counted only a few times. The J gene is TRBJ2-7, the V gene TRBV10-1; 8 bases are a match to TRBD1. The V gene's germline CDR1 is WNHNN and CDR2 SYGVQD (reference sequence). J gave up 2 bases and V 5 bases, and 2 bases lay outside the gene matches. This CDR3 spans 13 amino acids. The DNA of the CDR3 is TGCGCCAGCAGTCGGACAGGGACCTACGAGCAGTACTTC. This sequence encodes CASSRTGTYEQYF.

The chain has TRBV2 and TRBJ2-1; D is perhaps TRBD1 (6 bases). Germline CDR1 reads SNHLY; CDR2 reads FYNNEI. V was cut by 4 bases and J by 5 bases, with 15 bases left in between. This CDR3 is built from 15 residues. This CDR3 reads CASSAAQGIHNEQFF. The CDR3 region has the DNA TGTGCCAGCAGTGCCGCGCAGGGGATCCACAATGAGCAGTTCTTC.

The rearrangement links TRBV7-3 to TRBJ2-3, with 8 bases fitting TRBD2. The CDR3 consists of 15 residues. Germline values: CDR1 SGHTA, CDR2 FQGTGA. J was trimmed by 5 bases and V by 2 bases; bases with no gene match: 6. CDR3: CASSLLAGSLDTQYF. CDR3 DNA: TGTGCCAGCAGCTTATTAGCGGGGTCTCTAGATACGCAGTATTTT.

The chain combines TRBV30 with TRBJ1-6, with 9 nucleotides matching TRBD1. Germline CDR1 and CDR2: GTSNPN and SVGIG (reference sequence). Trimming took 2 bases from V and 10 from J; bases not matched to a gene: 9. The CDR3 is made up of 15 amino acids. The CDR3 DNA sequence: TGTGCCTGGAGTCCCCGGACAGGGGTCGGGTCACCCCTCCACTTT. It translates to CAWSPRTGVGSPLHF. Supplemented by reference TRBV30 and TRBJ1-6, the full variable domain reads SQTIHQWPATLVQPVGSPLSLECTVEGTSNPNLYWYRQAAGRGLQLLFYSVGIGQISSEVPQNLSASRPQDRQFILSSKKLLLSDSGFYLCAWSPRTGVGSPLHFGNGTRLTVT.

This chain links TRBV5-1 with TRBJ2-5; D is unresolved. Trimming took off 0 bases at V and 2 bases at J, with 8 bases between the two ends. Germline V gene data show CDR1 as SGHRS and CDR2 as YFSETQ. The CDR3 length is 14 residues. CDR3 in amino acids: CASSLVPFQETQYF. CDR3 nucleotide sequence: TGCGCCAGCAGCTTGGTTCCGTTTCAAGAGACCCAGTACTTC. Variable domain in full (rest from reference TRBV5-1 and TRBJ2-5): KAGVTQTPRYLIKTRGQQVTLSCSPISGHRSVSWYQQTPGQGLQFLFEYFSETQRNKGNFPGRFSGRQFSNSRSEMNVSTLELGDSALYLCASSLVPFQETQYFGPGTRLLVL.

In this sample, this clone turned up once. The J gene is TRBJ2-1, the V gene TRBV27; tentative D call: TRBD1 (6 bases). This CDR3 region has 20 residues. Germline V gene sequence: CDR1 MNHEY, CDR2 SMNVEV (reference sequence). The ends were cut back, 3 bases at V and 5 bases at J, with 29 bases in the middle. The CDR3 region is CASSFTAASQGQLVNNEQFF. CDR3 sequence (DNA): TGTGCCAGCAGTTTCACCGCCGCCTCACAAGGACAGTTAGTAAACAATGAGCAGTTCTTC.

The chain links TRBV5-1 to TRBJ2-3, with a possible D match to TRBD1 (6 bases). V was shortened by 5 bases and J by 0 bases, with 13 bases between the two germline ends. The CDR3 runs to 15 residues. Looked up from germline, CDR1 is SGHRS and CDR2 is YFSETQ. CDR3 bases: TGCGCCAGCAGTCAAGGGACACCCAGCACAGATACGCAGTATTTT. Protein sequence: CASSQGTPSTDTQYF.

The gene calls are TRBV27 and TRBJ2-7; 8 nucleotides match TRBD1. The CDR3 length is 14 residues. V trimming: 10 bases; J trimming: 1 base; junction bases outside the gene matches: 9. The V gene's germline CDR1 is MNHEY and CDR2 SMNVEV (reference sequence). The CDR3, as DNA: TGTGCCATCCGTAGACAGGGGCGGTCCTACGAGCAGTACTTC. It translates to CAIRRQGRSYEQYF.

This clone was observed a single time. The gene calls are TRBV5-4 and TRBJ1-2; D uncertain. The CDR3 loop spans 13 amino acids. V was shortened by 0 bases and J by 7 bases, with 10 bases between the two germline ends. Germline lookup yields CDR1 SGHNT and CDR2 YYREEE (reference sequence). The CDR3 sequence is CASSLGEGGGYTF. For the CDR3, the DNA is TGTGCCAGCAGCTTGGGGGAGGGTGGTGGCTACACCTTC.

The chain couples TRBV7-3 to TRBJ2-1; 8 bases agree with TRBD2. Germline lookup yields CDR1 SGHTA and CDR2 FQGTGA. V trimming: 6 bases; J trimming: 3 bases; junction bases outside the gene matches: 4. CDR3 length: 14 amino acids. The CDR3 DNA reads TGTGCCAGCAGGTCCAGCGGGAGCTACAATGAGCAGTTCTTC. This encodes CASRSSGSYNEQFF.

The CDR3 DNA is TGCAGCGTTGAAGTACAGGGGCACTATGGCTACACCTTC. The encoded protein is CSVEVQGHYGYTF. The chain recombines TRBV29-1 with TRBJ1-2, with 7 bases lining up with TRBD1. CDR1 is SQVTM and CDR2 is ANQGSEA in the germline V gene. The CDR3 is made up of 13 amino acids. Trimming removed 1 base from V and 3 bases from J; junction bases left unmatched: 2.

This clone was observed once. J is TRBJ2-1 and V is TRBV5-4; 13 bases line up with TRBD2. The germline CDR1 and CDR2 sequences are SGHNT and YYREEE (reference sequence). J was trimmed by 8 bases and V by 0 bases; bases with no gene match: 5. The CDR3 length is 16 residues. The DNA for the CDR3 is TGTGCCAGCAGCTTGGGTGGACTAGCGGGGGCGGATGAGCAGTTCTTC. It encodes CASSLGGLAGADEQFF.

This chain joins TRBV7-2 and TRBJ2-5; TRBD2 is a possible D gene (5 bases). Germline loops: CDR1 SGHTA, CDR2 FQGNSA. Trimming stripped 3 bases from V and 2 bases from J, with 10 bases between. This CDR3 contains 14 residues. The chain's CDR3 is CASSLNGRQETQYF. The CDR3 DNA follows: TGTGCCAGCAGCTTGAATGGGAGACAAGAGACCCAGTACTTC.

The V and J genes are TRBV6-1 and TRBJ2-1; maybe TRBD1 (6 bases). The CDR3 covers 15 residues. Germline V gene data show CDR1 as MNHNS and CDR2 as SASEGT. Trimming removed 3 bases from V and 8 bases from J, with 17 bases in between. The CDR3 protein is CASSEGPGDNHEQFF. The CDR3 bases are TGTGCCAGCAGTGAGGGCCCAGGGGATAATCATGAGCAGTTCTTC.